This note documents a single TCR beta chain sequence. The antigen remains unidentified. This entry belongs to a study of cytotoxic CD8 clonotypes in ibrutinib-treated CLL. Study summary: The group held roughly twelve relapsed/refractory and about 15 treatment-naive patients, with roughly 17 IGHV unmutated.

PBMCs were cryopreserved, and 1.5 to 2.5 micrograms of genomic DNA from them went into TCR beta libraries. Looked up from germline, CDR1 is SGHAT and CDR2 is FQNNGV. V dropped 3 bases and J dropped 4; count of bases not matched to a gene: 9. The CDR3 loop spans 16 amino acids. Study conclusions and caveats: Before falling back toward baseline at progression, clonality had risen at the time of ibrutinib response.

The method was immunoSEQ multiplex PCR; TCRdb's version includes in-frame clones alone and lacks a portion of them. This table holds under 300,000 clones, under 75% found once. The sample here was PBMCs, taken after 24 months of ibrutinib treatment. This rearrangement joins TRBV11-2 to TRBJ2-3; 8 nucleotides match TRBD1. The sequence derives from a human donor with chronic lymphocytic leukemia. The CDR3 DNA reads TGTGCCAGCAGCTTTCAGGGGGCAGTTCGACCAGATACGCAGTATTTT. It translates to CASSFQGAVRPDTQYF.